This T cell receptor beta chain was captured in a study of cytomegalovirus exposure and HLA in healthy donors. With 60 Vbeta and 13 Jbeta primers, the PCR was carried out. Generated by immunoSEQ multiplex PCR, the TCRdb table keeps only in-frame clones and is missing some. The sample records 250,000 to 350,000 clones, roughly 80% being singletons. This CDR3 is built from 15 residues. V lost 0 bases and J 2 bases, leaving 10 bases between the germline ends. Germline V gene sequence: CDR1 GTSNPN, CDR2 SVGIG (reference sequence). This TCR derives from a girl between 2 and 10 years old in good health and CMV-seronegative. The chain uses TRBV30 and TRBJ2-2; tentative D call: TRBD1 (5 bases). Sequenced: PBMCs. Here the CDR3 reads CAWSVLGVNTGELFF. The CDR3 coding sequence is TGTGCCTGGAGTGTATTAGGGGTTAACACCGGGGAGCTGTTTTTT.